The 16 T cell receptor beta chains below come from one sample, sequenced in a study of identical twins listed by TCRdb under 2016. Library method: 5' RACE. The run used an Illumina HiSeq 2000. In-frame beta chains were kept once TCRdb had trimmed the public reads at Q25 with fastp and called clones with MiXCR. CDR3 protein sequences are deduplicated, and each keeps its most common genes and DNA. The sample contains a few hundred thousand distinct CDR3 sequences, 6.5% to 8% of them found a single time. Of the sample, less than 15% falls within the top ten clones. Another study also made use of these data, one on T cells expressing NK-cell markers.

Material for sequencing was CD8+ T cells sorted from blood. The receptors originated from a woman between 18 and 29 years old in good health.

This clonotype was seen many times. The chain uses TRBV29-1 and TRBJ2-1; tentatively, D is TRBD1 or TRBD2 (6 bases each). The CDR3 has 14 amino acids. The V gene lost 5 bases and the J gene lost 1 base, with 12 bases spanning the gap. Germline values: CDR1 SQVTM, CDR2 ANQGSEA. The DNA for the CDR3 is TGCAGCGTTCCGGGGGCCATGTCCTACAATGAGCAGTTCTTC. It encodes CSVPGAMSYNEQFF.

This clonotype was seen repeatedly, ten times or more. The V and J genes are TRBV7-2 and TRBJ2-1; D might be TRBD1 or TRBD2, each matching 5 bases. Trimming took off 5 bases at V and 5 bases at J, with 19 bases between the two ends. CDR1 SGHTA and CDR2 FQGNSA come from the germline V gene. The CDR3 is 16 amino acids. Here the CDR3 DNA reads TGTGCCAGCAGCCCTCGCGGGTGGATCAGGGACAATGAGCAGTTCTTC. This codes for CASSPRGWIRDNEQFF.

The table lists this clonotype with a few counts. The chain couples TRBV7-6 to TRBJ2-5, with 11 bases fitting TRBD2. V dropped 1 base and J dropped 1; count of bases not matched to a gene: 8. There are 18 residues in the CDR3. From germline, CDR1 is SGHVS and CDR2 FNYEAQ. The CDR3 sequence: CASSLELAGARGQETQYF. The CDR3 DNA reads TGTGCCAGCAGCTTAGAACTAGCGGGGGCCCGGGGCCAAGAGACCCAGTACTTC.

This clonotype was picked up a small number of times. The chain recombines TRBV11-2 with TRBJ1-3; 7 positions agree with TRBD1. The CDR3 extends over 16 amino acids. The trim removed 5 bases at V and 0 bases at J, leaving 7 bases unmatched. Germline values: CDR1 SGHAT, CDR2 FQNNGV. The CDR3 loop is CASSPGQESSGNTIYF. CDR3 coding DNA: TGTGCCAGCAGCCCCGGACAGGAGAGCTCTGGAAACACCATATATTTT.

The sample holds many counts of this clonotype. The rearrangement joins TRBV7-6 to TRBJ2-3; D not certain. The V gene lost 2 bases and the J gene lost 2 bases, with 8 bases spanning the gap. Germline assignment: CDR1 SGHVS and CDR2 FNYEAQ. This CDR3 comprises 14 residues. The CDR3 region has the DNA TGTGCCAGCAGCTTAAGGCCTGTCACAGATACGCAGTATTTT. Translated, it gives CASSLRPVTDTQYF.

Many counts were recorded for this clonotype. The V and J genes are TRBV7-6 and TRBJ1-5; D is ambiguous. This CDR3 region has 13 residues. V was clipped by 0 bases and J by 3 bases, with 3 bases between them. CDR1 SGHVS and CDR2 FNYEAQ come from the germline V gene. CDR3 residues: CASSLAFNQPQHF. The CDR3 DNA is TGTGCCAGCAGCTTAGCTTTCAATCAGCCCCAGCATTTT.

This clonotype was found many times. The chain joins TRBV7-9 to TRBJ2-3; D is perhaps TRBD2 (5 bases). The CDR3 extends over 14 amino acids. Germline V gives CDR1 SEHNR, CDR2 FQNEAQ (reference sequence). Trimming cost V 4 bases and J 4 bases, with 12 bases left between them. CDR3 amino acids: CASSSAGHPDTQYF. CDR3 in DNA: TGTGCCAGCAGCTCCGCGGGCCACCCAGATACGCAGTATTTT.

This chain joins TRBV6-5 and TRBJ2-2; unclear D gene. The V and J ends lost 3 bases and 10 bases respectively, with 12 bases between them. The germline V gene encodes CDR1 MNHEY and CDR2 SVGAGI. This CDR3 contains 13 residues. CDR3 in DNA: TGTGCCAGCAGTTATGGGGTTTCCGTGGAGCTGTTTTTT. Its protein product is CASSYGVSVELFF.

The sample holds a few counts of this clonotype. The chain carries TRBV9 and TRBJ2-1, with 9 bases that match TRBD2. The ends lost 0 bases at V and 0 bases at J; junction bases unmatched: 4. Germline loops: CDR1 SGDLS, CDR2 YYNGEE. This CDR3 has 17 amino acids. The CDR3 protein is CASSVALTSGSYNEQFF. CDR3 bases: TGTGCCAGCAGCGTAGCCCTGACTAGCGGCTCCTACAATGAGCAGTTCTTC.

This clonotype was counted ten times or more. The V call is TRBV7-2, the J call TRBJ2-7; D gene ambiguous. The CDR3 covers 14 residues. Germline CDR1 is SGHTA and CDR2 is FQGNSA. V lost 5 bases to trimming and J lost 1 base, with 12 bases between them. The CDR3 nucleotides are TGTGCCAGCAGCGTCTTTAAAGGGTCCTACGAGCAGTACTTC. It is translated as CASSVFKGSYEQYF.

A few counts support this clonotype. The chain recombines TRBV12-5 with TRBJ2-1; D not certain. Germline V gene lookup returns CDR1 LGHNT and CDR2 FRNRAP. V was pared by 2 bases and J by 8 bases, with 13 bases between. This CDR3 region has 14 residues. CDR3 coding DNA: TGTGCTAGTGGTTTGAGTAAGGGTTCCCATGAGCAGTTCTTC. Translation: CASGLSKGSHEQFF.

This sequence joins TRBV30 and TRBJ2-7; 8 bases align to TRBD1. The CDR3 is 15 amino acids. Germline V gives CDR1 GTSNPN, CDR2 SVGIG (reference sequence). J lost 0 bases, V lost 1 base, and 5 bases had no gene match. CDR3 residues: CAWSADRGSSYEQYF. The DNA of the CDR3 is TGTGCCTGGAGTGCCGACAGGGGTAGCTCCTACGAGCAGTACTTC.

The CDR3 DNA reads as TGTGCCAGCAGTTACCCCCCTGAGGGACGGGGCACTGAAGCTTTCTTT. It specifies CASSYPPEGRGTEAFF. The chain is built from TRBV6-5 and TRBJ1-1, with a possible D match to TRBD1 (5 bases). Trimming shortened V by 2 bases and J by 4 bases, and 17 bases separated the two germline ends. The CDR3 is made up of 16 amino acids. The V gene's germline CDR1 is MNHEY and CDR2 SVGAGI.

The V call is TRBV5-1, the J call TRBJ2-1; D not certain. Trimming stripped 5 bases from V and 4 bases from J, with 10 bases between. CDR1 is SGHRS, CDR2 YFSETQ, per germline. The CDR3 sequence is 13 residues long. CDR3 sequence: CASRLTDYNEQFF. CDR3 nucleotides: TGCGCCAGCAGATTAACGGATTACAATGAGCAGTTCTTC. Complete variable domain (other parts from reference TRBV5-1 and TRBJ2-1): KAGVTQTPRYLIKTRGQQVTLSCSPISGHRSVSWYQQTPGQGLQFLFEYFSETQRNKGNFPGRFSGRQFSNSRSEMNVSTLELGDSALYLCASRLTDYNEQFFGPGTRLTVL.

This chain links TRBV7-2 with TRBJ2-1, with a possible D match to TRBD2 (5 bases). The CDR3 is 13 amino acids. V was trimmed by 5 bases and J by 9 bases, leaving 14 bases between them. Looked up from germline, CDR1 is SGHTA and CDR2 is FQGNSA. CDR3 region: CASSPRTGSEQFF. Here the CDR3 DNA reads TGTGCCAGCAGCCCAAGGACTGGAAGTGAGCAGTTCTTC.

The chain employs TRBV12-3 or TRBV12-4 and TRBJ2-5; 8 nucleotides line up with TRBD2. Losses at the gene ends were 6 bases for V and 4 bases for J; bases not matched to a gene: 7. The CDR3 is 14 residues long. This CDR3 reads CASSPRGGVETQYF. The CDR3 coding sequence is TGTGCCAGCAGCCCCCGGGGGGGGGTAGAGACCCAGTACTTC.